These 2 T cell receptor beta chains share one sample of origin, sequenced in a study of Graves' ophthalmopathy and Graves' hyperthyroidism. For repertoire sequencing, the TCR beta CDR3 regions were amplified from RNA transcripts. RT-PCR was first run with HTBI primers, then multiplex PCR in a second round. TCRdb called the multiplex PCR reads again in MiXCR, with one record for every CDR3 protein. The table includes hundreds of thousands of distinct CDR3 sequences, around an eighth detected once. What was sequenced was blood. Receptors were obtained from a woman aged 25 to 45 with Graves' ophthalmopathy.

This clonotype came up many times. The DNA for the CDR3 is TGTGCCAGTAGTATTCAGGGGTTGAACACCGGGGAGCTGTTTTTT. Its protein is CASSIQGLNTGELFF. The V gene is TRBV19, the J gene TRBJ2-2; perhaps TRBD1 as D (6 bases). The ends were cut back, 3 bases at V and 1 base at J, with 9 bases in the middle. This CDR3 spans 15 amino acids. Looked up from germline, CDR1 is LNHDA and CDR2 is SQIVND (reference sequence).

In its sample, this clonotype was seen a few times. This chain joins TRBV2 and TRBJ2-4; D is tentatively TRBD1 or TRBD2 (6 bases each). The germline V and J ends were trimmed by 8 bases and 0 bases, with 14 bases remaining between them. CDR1 is SNHLY, CDR2 FYNNEI, per germline. The CDR3 is 15 amino acids. CDR3 sequence: CASGTGGLAKNIQYF. DNA for the CDR3: TGTGCCAGCGGGACCGGGGGCCTAGCCAAAAACATTCAGTACTTC.